The clone carrying this T cell receptor (beta chain) appeared a single time. This specimen belongs to a study of blood T cell repertoires in COVID-19. Repertoires were generated with immunoSEQ multiplex PCR, while TCRdb's copy carries only in-frame clones and drops some. The table lists 150,000 to 200,000 clones, about 90% of them singletons. V dropped 6 bases and J dropped 7; count of bases not matched to a gene: 11. Per the germline V gene, CDR1 is KGHSH and CDR2 is LQKENI. The CDR3 totals 15 residues. Sequences were obtained from peripheral blood. This rearrangement joins TRBV18 to TRBJ1-2; TRBD1 matches at 10 bases. This sequence was found in a man aged 25 to 40 with COVID-19, enrolled during active disease. CDR3 nucleotide sequence: TGTGCCAGCTCGCCCACGGGACAGGGGAGTCCTGGCTACACCTTC. It encodes CASSPTGQGSPGYTF.